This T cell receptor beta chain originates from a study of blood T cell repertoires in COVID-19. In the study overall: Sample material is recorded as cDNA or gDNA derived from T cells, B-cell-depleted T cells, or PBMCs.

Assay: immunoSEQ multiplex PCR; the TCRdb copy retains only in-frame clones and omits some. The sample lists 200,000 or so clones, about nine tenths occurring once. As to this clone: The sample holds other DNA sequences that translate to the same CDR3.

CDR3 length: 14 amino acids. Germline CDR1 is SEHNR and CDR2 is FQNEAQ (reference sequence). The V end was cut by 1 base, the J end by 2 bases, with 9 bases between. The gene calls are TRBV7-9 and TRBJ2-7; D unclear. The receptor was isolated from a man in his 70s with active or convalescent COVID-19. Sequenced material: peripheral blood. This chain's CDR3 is CASSLVGRTYEQYF. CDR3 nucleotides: TGTGCCAGCAGCTTAGTTGGCAGAACCTACGAGCAGTACTTC.